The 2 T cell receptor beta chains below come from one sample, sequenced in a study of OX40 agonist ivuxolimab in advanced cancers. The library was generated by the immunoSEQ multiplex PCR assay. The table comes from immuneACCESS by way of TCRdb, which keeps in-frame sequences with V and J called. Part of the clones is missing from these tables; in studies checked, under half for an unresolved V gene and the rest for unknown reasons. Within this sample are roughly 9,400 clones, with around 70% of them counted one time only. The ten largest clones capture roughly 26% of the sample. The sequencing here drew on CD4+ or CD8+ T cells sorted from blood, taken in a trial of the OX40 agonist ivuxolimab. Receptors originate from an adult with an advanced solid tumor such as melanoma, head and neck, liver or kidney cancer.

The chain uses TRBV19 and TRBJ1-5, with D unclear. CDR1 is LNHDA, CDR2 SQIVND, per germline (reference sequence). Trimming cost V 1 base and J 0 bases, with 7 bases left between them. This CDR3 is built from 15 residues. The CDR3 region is CASSIVPYSNQPQHF. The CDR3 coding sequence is TGTGCCAGTAGTATAGTGCCTTATAGCAATCAGCCCCAGCATTTT.

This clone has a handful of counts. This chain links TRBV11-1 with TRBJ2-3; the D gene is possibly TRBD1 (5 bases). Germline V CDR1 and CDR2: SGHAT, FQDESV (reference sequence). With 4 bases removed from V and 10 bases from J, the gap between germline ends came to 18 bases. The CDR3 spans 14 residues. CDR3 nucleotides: TGTGCCAGCAGCTCCGCAGGGAATTCAAAGGCGCAGTATTTT. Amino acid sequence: CASSSAGNSKAQYF.